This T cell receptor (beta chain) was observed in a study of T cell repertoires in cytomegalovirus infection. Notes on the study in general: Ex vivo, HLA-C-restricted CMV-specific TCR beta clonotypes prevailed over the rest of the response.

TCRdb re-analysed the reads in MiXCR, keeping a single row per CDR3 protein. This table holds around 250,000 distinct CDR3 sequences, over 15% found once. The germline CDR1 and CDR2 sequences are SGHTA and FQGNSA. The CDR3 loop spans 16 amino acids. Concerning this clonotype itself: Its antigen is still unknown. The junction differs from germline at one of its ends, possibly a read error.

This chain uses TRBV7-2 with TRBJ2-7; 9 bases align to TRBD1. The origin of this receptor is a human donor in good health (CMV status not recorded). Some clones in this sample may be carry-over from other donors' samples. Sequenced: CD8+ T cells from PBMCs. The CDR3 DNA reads TGTGCCAGCAGCTTCCCCGGGACAGGGCTCTCCGACGAGCAGTACTTC. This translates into CASSFPGTGLSDEQYF.